Sequencing of this T cell receptor beta chain was carried out in a study of blood T cell repertoires in COVID-19. The method was immunoSEQ multiplex PCR; TCRdb's version includes in-frame clones alone and lacks a portion of them. The table records approximately 140,000 clones, roughly four fifths of them present only once. The CDR3 spans 13 residues. V was clipped by 5 bases and J by 13 bases, with 20 bases between them. Germline V CDR1 and CDR2: MNHEY, SMNVEV (reference sequence). This chain links TRBV27 with TRBJ2-5, with D perhaps TRBD1 (6 bases). This TCR was sampled from a human donor with acute or convalescent COVID-19. The donor label of this sample is uncertain. The sequenced sample was peripheral blood. As DNA, the CDR3 is TGTGCCAGCAGTCCGACACAGGGTCGCGCCCTGTACTTC. Its translation is CASSPTQGRALYF.